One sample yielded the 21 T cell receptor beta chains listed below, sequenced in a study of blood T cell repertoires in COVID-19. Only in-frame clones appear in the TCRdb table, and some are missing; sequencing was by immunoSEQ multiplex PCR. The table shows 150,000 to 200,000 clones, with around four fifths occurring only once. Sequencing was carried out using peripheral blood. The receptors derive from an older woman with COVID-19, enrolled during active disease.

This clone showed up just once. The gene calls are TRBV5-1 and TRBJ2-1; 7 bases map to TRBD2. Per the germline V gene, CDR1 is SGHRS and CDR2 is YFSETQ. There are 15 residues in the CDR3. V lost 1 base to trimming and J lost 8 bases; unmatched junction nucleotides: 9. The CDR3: CASSLLAGDGYEQFF. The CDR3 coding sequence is TGCGCCAGCAGCTTGCTGGCGGGAGATGGGTATGAGCAGTTCTTC.

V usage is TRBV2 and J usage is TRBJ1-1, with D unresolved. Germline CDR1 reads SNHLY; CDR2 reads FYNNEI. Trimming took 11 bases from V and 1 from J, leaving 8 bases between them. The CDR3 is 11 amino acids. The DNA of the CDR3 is TGTGCCCGACGGGAGAACACTGAAGCTTTCTTT. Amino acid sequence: CARRENTEAFF. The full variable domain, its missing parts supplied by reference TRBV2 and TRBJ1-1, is EPEVTQTPSHQVTQMGQEVILRCVPISNHLYFYWYRQILGQKVEFLVSFYNNEISEKSEIFDDQFSVERPDGSNFTLKIRSTKLEDSAMYFCARRENTEAFFGQGTRLTVV.

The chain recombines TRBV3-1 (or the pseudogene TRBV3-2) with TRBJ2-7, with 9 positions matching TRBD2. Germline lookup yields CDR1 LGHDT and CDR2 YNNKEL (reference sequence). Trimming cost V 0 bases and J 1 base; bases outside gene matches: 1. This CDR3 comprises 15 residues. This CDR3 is CASSQDTSGSYEQYV. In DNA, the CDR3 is TGTGCCAGCAGCCAAGACACTAGCGGGTCCTACGAGCAGTACGTC.

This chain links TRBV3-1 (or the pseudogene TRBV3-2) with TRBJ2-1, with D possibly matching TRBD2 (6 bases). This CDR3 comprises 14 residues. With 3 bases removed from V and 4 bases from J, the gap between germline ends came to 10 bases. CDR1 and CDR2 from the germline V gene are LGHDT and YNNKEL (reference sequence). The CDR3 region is CASSQVGGYNEQFF. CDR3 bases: TGTGCCAGCAGCCAGGTGGGGGGTTACAATGAGCAGTTCTTC.

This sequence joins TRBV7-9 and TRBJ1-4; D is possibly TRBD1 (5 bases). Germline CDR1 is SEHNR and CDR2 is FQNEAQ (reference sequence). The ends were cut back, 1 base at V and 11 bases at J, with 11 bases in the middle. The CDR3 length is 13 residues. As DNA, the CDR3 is TGTGCCAGCAGCTTAGACTCTGGGGGGAAACTGTTTTTT. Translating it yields CASSLDSGGKLFF.

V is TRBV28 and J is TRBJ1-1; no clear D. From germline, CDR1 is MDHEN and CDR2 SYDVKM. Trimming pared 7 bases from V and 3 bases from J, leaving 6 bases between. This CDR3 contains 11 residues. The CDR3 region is CASTLHTEAFF. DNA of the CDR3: TGTGCCAGCACCCTACACACTGAAGCTTTCTTT. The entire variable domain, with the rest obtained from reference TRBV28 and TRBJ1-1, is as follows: DVKVTQSSRYLVKRTGEKVFLECVQDMDHENMFWYRQDPGLGLRLIYFSYDVKMKEKGDIPEGYSVSREKKERFSLILESASTNQTSMYLCASTLHTEAFFGQGTRLTVV.

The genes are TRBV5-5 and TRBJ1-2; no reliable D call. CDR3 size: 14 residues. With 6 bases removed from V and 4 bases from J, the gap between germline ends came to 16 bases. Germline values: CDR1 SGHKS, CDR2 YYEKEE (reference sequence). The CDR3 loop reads CASTRTPSPYGYTF. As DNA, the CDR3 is TGTGCCAGCACCCGGACTCCCTCCCCCTATGGCTACACCTTC.

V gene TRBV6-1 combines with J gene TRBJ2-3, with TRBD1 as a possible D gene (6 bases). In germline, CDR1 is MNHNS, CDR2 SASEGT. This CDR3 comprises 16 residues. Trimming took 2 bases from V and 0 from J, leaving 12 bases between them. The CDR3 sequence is CASSERTVSSTDTQYF. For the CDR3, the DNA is TGTGCCAGCAGTGAAAGGACAGTCTCTAGCACAGATACGCAGTATTTT.

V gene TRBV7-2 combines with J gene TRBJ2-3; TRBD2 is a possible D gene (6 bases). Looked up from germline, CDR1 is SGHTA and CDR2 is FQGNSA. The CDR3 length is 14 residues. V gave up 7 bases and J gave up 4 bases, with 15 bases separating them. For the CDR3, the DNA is TGTGCCAGCACCCCGGGAGCGGTACCAGATACGCAGTATTTT. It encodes CASTPGAVPDTQYF.

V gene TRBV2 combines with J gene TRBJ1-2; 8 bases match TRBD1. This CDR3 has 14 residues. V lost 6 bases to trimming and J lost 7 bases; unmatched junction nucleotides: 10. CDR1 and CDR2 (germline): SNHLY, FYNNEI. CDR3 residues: CASSGQGGKSGYTF. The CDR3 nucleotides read TGTGCCAGCAGCGGACAGGGCGGGAAAAGTGGCTACACCTTC.

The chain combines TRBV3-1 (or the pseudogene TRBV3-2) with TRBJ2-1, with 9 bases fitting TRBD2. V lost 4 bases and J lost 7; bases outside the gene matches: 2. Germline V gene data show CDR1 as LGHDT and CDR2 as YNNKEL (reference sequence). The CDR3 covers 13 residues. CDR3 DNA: TGTGCCAGCAGCCTAGCGGGAGTAAATGAGCAGTTCTTC. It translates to CASSLAGVNEQFF.

The CDR3 loop is CASSPPGGVYEQYF. CDR3 sequence (DNA): TGTGCCAGCAGTCCTCCGGGAGGAGTGTACGAGCAGTACTTC. V gene TRBV6-6 combines with J gene TRBJ2-7; 7 nucleotides match TRBD2. Germline CDR1 reads MNHNY; CDR2 reads SVGAGI (reference sequence). V gave up 5 bases and J gave up 4 bases; unmatched junction bases: 8. The CDR3 is 14 residues long.

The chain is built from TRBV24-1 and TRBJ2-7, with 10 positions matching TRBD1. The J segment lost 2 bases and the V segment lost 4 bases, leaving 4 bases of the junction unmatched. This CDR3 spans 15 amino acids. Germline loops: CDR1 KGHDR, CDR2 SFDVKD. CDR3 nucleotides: TGTGCCACCAGTGACGGACAGGGGGGTCCCTACGAGCAGTACTTC. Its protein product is CATSDGQGGPYEQYF.

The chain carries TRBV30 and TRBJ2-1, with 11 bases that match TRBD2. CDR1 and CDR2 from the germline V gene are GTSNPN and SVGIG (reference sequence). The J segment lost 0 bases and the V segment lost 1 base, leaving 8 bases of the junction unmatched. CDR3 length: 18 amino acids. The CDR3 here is CAWSAIAGGISSYNEQFF. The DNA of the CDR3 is TGTGCCTGGAGTGCGATAGCGGGGGGGATAAGCTCCTACAATGAGCAGTTCTTC.

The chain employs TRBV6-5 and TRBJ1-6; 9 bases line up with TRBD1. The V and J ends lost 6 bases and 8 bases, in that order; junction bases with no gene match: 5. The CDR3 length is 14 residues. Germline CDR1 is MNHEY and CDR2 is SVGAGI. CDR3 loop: CASRGQGFHSPLHF. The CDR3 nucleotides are TGTGCCAGCAGGGGACAGGGTTTCCATTCACCCCTCCACTTT.

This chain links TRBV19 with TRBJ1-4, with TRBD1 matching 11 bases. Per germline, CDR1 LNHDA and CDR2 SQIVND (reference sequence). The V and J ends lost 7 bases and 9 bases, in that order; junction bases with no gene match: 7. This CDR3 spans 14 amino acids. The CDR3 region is CASTVRTGGKKLFF. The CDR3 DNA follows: TGTGCCAGTACCGTAAGGACAGGGGGCAAAAAACTGTTTTTT.

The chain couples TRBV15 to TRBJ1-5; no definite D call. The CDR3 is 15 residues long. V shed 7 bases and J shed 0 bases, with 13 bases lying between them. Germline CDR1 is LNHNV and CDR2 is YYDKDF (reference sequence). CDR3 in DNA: TGTGCCACCAACGACTGGCTAAATAGCAATCAGCCCCAGCATTTT. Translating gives CATNDWLNSNQPQHF. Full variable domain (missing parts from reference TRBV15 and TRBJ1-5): DAMVIQNPRYQVTQFGKPVTLSCSQTLNHNVMYWYQQKSSQAPKLLFHYYDKDFNNEADTPDNFQSRRPNTSFCFLDIRSPGLGDTAMYLCATNDWLNSNQPQHFGDGTRLSIL.

The CDR3 coding sequence is TGCGCCAGCAGTTCAGTCTCTCACTCTGGAAACACCATATATTTT. Translation gives CASSSVSHSGNTIYF. The chain joins TRBV10-2 to TRBJ1-3; D unclear. V dropped 5 bases and J dropped 0 bases, with 11 bases sitting between them. The CDR3 is 15 residues long. CDR1 and CDR2 (germline): WSHSY, SAAADI.

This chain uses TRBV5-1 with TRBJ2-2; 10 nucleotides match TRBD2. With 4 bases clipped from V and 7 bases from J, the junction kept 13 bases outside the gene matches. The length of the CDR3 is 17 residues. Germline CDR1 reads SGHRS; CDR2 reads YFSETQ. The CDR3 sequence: CASSPTGSGRFGGELFF. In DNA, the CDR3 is TGCGCCAGCAGCCCTACCGGTAGCGGGAGGTTCGGCGGGGAGCTGTTTTTT.

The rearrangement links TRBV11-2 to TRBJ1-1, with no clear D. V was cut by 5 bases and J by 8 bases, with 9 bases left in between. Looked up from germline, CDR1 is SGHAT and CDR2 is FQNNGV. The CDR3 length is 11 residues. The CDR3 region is CASSPLSEAFF. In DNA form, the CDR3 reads TGTGCCAGCAGCCCCCTTTCCGAAGCTTTCTTT.

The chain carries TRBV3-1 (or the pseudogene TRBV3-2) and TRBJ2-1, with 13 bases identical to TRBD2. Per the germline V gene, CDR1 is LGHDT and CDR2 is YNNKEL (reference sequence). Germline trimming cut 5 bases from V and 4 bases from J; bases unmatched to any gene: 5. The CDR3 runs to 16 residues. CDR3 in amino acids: CASSVGTSGAYNEQFF. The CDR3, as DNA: TGTGCCAGCAGCGTCGGGACTAGCGGGGCGTACAATGAGCAGTTCTTC.